These 26 T cell receptor beta chains share one sample of origin, sequenced in a study of cytotoxic CD8 clonotypes in ibrutinib-treated CLL. Assay: immunoSEQ multiplex PCR; the TCRdb copy retains only in-frame clones and omits some. The table shows approximately 280,000 clones, with approximately 76% occurring only once. Sequenced material: PBMCs, taken at disease progression, from a patient treated with ibrutinib. These receptors were obtained from a human donor with chronic lymphocytic leukemia.

The rearrangement joins TRBV6-5 to TRBJ2-5; TRBD1 might be the D (7 bases). Germline CDR1 MNHEY, CDR2 SVGAGI. This CDR3 comprises 14 residues. Trimming took off 6 bases at V and 4 bases at J, with 15 bases between the two ends. The CDR3 region has the DNA TGTGCCAGCAGAAAACAGGGGCGGGGAGAGACCCAGTACTTC. It yields the protein CASRKQGRGETQYF.

This chain links TRBV28 with TRBJ2-7; D uncertain. The CDR3 covers 13 residues. The germline V and J ends were trimmed by 6 bases and 3 bases, with 12 bases remaining between them. Per germline, CDR1 MDHEN and CDR2 SYDVKM. For the CDR3, the DNA is TGTGCCAGCAGAACCGGGCCGCACTACGAGCAGTACTTC. Its translation is CASRTGPHYEQYF. Looking up the rest from reference TRBV28 and TRBJ2-7 gives the full variable domain: DVKVTQSSRYLVKRTGEKVFLECVQDMDHENMFWYRQDPGLGLRLIYFSYDVKMKEKGDIPEGYSVSREKKERFSLILESASTNQTSMYLCASRTGPHYEQYFGPGTRLTVT.

The rearrangement links TRBV7-2 to TRBJ2-5; no reliable D call. The CDR3 consists of 14 residues. Germline V gives CDR1 SGHTA, CDR2 FQGNSA. Trimming took 2 bases from V and 4 from J, leaving 11 bases between them. The CDR3 sequence: CASSLLGNGETQYF. As DNA, the CDR3 is TGTGCCAGCAGCTTATTAGGGAACGGAGAGACCCAGTACTTC.

This chain uses TRBV5-5 with TRBJ1-5, with 8 bases fitting TRBD1. This CDR3 spans 15 amino acids. V gave up 4 bases and J gave up 1 base; unmatched junction bases: 4. Germline assignment: CDR1 SGHKS and CDR2 YYEKEE (reference sequence). DNA for the CDR3: TGTGCCAGCAGCCCTTGGACAGGGAGCAATCAGCCCCAGCATTTT. It yields the protein CASSPWTGSNQPQHF.

J is TRBJ1-2 and V is TRBV18, with D unresolved. The CDR3 loop spans 13 amino acids. Looked up from germline, CDR1 is KGHSH and CDR2 is LQKENI. Trimming removed 3 bases at V and 4 bases at J, with 9 bases between. The CDR3 reads CASSPEEIYGYTF. The CDR3 DNA reads TGTGCCAGCTCACCGGAGGAGATCTATGGCTACACCTTC.

The chain employs TRBV4-1 and TRBJ2-1, with 12 bases lining up with TRBD2. Germline lookup yields CDR1 MGHRA and CDR2 YSYEKL. With 2 bases clipped from V and 5 bases from J, the junction kept 7 bases outside the gene matches. This CDR3 has 17 residues. The chain's CDR3 is CASSQPGLAGRDNEQFF. As DNA, the CDR3 is TGCGCCAGCAGCCAACCAGGACTAGCGGGGCGGGACAATGAGCAGTTCTTC.

The chain recombines TRBV4-1 with TRBJ2-7; D assignment may be TRBD1 or TRBD2 (5 bases each). The CDR3 covers 14 residues. Trimming removed 3 bases at V and 4 bases at J, with 13 bases between. Germline CDR1 reads MGHRA; CDR2 reads YSYEKL. CDR3 protein: CASSQPGDGYEQYF. DNA for the CDR3: TGCGCCAGCAGCCAGCCTGGGGACGGATACGAGCAGTACTTC.

The J gene is TRBJ2-7, the V gene TRBV4-1, with TRBD1 matching 11 bases. The CDR3 spans 14 residues. V was clipped by 5 bases and J by 3 bases; unmatched bases: 3. Germline values: CDR1 MGHRA, CDR2 YSYEKL. CDR3 nucleotide sequence: TGCGCCAGCAGCGCCGGGACAGGGGGCTACGAGCAGTACTTC. Its translation is CASSAGTGGYEQYF.

The chain couples TRBV6-6 to TRBJ1-2, with TRBD1 identical over 12 bases. The length of the CDR3 is 14 residues. CDR1 and CDR2 from the germline V gene are MNHNY and SVGAGI (reference sequence). The J segment lost 8 bases and the V segment lost 5 bases, leaving 6 bases of the junction unmatched. The CDR3 DNA follows: TGTGCCAGCAGTCAAGGGACAGGGGGCTTCGGCTACACCTTC. This encodes CASSQGTGGFGYTF.

The rearrangement uses TRBV5-6 and TRBJ2-7; D might be TRBD1 (6 bases). CDR1 is SGHDT, CDR2 YYEEEE, per germline. V lost 4 bases, J lost 3 bases, and 14 bases lay in between. The CDR3 is made up of 14 amino acids. CDR3 sequence: CASSQPGQHYEQYF. The CDR3 region has the DNA TGTGCCAGCAGCCAACCGGGACAACACTACGAGCAGTACTTC.

This chain uses TRBV4-3 with TRBJ2-5; 7 bases are shared with TRBD2. Trimming took 1 base from V and 5 from J; bases not matched to a gene: 1. The germline gives CDR1 LGHNA, CDR2 YSLEER. CDR3 length: 13 amino acids. CDR3 residues: CASSQGSGETQYF. DNA of the CDR3: TGCGCCAGCAGCCAAGGTAGCGGGGAGACCCAGTACTTC.

The chain joins TRBV4-1 to TRBJ2-7; a possible D gene is TRBD1 (6 bases). Trimming took 4 bases from V and 0 from J, leaving 13 bases between them. CDR3 size: 15 residues. CDR1 and CDR2 (germline): MGHRA, YSYEKL. DNA for the CDR3: TGCGCCAGCAGCCCAACAGGGATGAGCTCCTACGAGCAGTACTTC. Protein: CASSPTGMSSYEQYF.

This rearrangement joins TRBV4-3 to TRBJ2-3; D uncertain. The CDR3 covers 14 residues. V shed 4 bases and J shed 4 bases, with 12 bases lying between them. Germline V lookup: CDR1 LGHNA, CDR2 YSLEER. CDR3 loop: CASSRSVESDTQYF. For the CDR3, the DNA is TGCGCCAGCAGCCGGAGTGTGGAATCAGATACGCAGTATTTT.

The chain couples TRBV19 to TRBJ2-7; D is perhaps TRBD1 (5 bases). V was pared by 3 bases and J by 3 bases, with 9 bases between. This CDR3 has 13 residues. Germline V lookup: CDR1 LNHDA, CDR2 SQIVND (reference sequence). The CDR3 DNA follows: TGTGCCAGTAGTATCGGACACAACTACGAGCAGTACTTC. It specifies CASSIGHNYEQYF. Full variable domain (outside the CDR3, taken from reference TRBV19 and TRBJ2-7): DGGITQSPKYLFRKEGQNVTLSCEQNLNHDAMYWYRQDPGQGLRLIYYSQIVNDFQKGDIAEGYSVSREKKESFPLTVTSAQKNPTAFYLCASSIGHNYEQYFGPGTRLTVT.

This clone was recorded once. V and J are TRBV10-3 and TRBJ2-3; TRBD2 is a possible D gene (5 bases). Trimming removed 8 bases from V and 3 bases from J, with 15 bases in between. The CDR3 totals 14 residues. Germline V CDR1 and CDR2: ENHRY, SYGVKD. In nucleotides, the CDR3 is TGTGCCATCCTCCGGGATACGGGGACAGATACGCAGTATTTT. Translation gives CAILRDTGTDTQYF.

The J gene is TRBJ1-2, the V gene TRBV5-1; D unclear. Trimming cost V 4 bases and J 6 bases, with 19 bases left between them. Germline CDR1 reads SGHRS; CDR2 reads YFSETQ. The CDR3 runs 15 residues. The CDR3, as DNA: TGCGCCAGCAGCATAGAAGGGTTGCGGGTCGATGGCTACACCTTC. Its translation is CASSIEGLRVDGYTF.

There are a few counts of this clone. V usage is TRBV10-3 and J usage is TRBJ2-3; perhaps TRBD2 as D (6 bases). The germline gives CDR1 ENHRY, CDR2 SYGVKD. The CDR3 runs 14 residues. V gave up 6 bases and J gave up 4 bases, with 14 bases separating them. CDR3 nucleotides: TGTGCCATCAGAGAAGGCCGGGGGTCAGATACGCAGTATTTT. Its translation is CAIREGRGSDTQYF.

This clone was detected only a few times. This chain links TRBV19 with TRBJ1-1; 7 positions agree with TRBD1. Germline trimming cut 6 bases from V and 8 bases from J; bases unmatched to any gene: 3. Germline CDR1 is LNHDA and CDR2 is SQIVND (reference sequence). CDR3 length equals 11 residues. Here the CDR3 reads CASRRGQEAFF. The CDR3 bases are TGTGCCAGTAGGAGGGGACAGGAAGCTTTCTTT.

V usage is TRBV7-9 and J usage is TRBJ2-7, with TRBD1 identical over 7 bases. The CDR3 is 14 amino acids. The trim removed 3 bases at V and 5 bases at J, leaving 7 bases unmatched. Germline V CDR1 and CDR2: SEHNR, FQNEAQ (reference sequence). CDR3 residues: CASSFVGQLHEQYF. The CDR3 coding sequence is TGTGCCAGCAGCTTTGTGGGACAGCTCCACGAGCAGTACTTC.

This clone was detected only a few times. CDR3 sequence: CASRAQGDMNTEAFF. CDR3 nucleotide sequence: TGTGCCAGCAGGGCCCAGGGGGACATGAACACTGAAGCTTTCTTT. The rearrangement links TRBV6-1 to TRBJ1-1, with 7 positions matching TRBD1. With V trimmed by 6 bases and J by 0 bases, 7 bases remained unmatched. The CDR3 extends over 15 amino acids. Germline CDR1 MNHNS, CDR2 SASEGT.

The rearrangement joins TRBV28 to TRBJ1-2; TRBD1 is a possible D gene (6 bases). Germline CDR1 and CDR2: MDHEN and SYDVKM. With 6 bases removed from V and 3 bases from J, the gap between germline ends came to 14 bases. CDR3 length equals 14 residues. As DNA, the CDR3 is TGTGCCAGCAGCTTTCCCCAGGGGTACTATGGCTACACCTTC. Amino acid sequence: CASSFPQGYYGYTF.

V and J are TRBV28 and TRBJ2-3; TRBD1 matches at 9 bases. V was pared by 6 bases and J by 3 bases, with 4 bases of the junction left unmatched. Germline loops: CDR1 MDHEN, CDR2 SYDVKM. This CDR3 is 14 amino acids long. The CDR3 nucleotides are TGTGCCAGCAGGGCCGGGACAGGGACAGATACGCAGTATTTT. This encodes CASRAGTGTDTQYF.

J is TRBJ2-7 and V is TRBV9; weak D call: TRBD1 (6 bases). Germline CDR1 is SGDLS and CDR2 is YYNGEE. V lost 1 base to trimming and J lost 2 bases, with 13 bases between them. The CDR3 loop spans 15 amino acids. CDR3: CASSVFLRGPYEQYF. The CDR3 region has the DNA TGTGCCAGCAGCGTATTCCTCAGGGGACCCTACGAGCAGTACTTC.

This chain links TRBV7-8 with TRBJ1-3; possibly TRBD1 for D (6 bases). V was trimmed by 1 base and J by 2 bases, leaving 9 bases between them. Germline V gene lookup returns CDR1 SGHVS and CDR2 FQNEAQ. This CDR3 is built from 15 residues. This chain's CDR3 is CASSLEGGAGNTIYF. CDR3 coding DNA: TGTGCCAGCAGCTTAGAGGGGGGGGCTGGAAACACCATATATTTT.

V gene TRBV15 combines with J gene TRBJ2-3, with D perhaps TRBD2 (5 bases). Germline CDR1 and CDR2: LNHNV and YYDKDF (reference sequence). V was trimmed by 1 base and J by 4 bases, leaving 12 bases between them. The CDR3 sequence is 15 residues long. CDR3 loop: CATSRVVRGPDTQYF. The CDR3 nucleotides are TGTGCCACCAGCAGAGTGGTACGAGGGCCAGATACGCAGTATTTT.

The chain is built from TRBV9 and TRBJ2-3; 9 nucleotides line up with TRBD2. The CDR3 extends over 16 amino acids. CDR1 SGDLS and CDR2 YYNGEE come from the germline V gene. V lost 4 bases to trimming and J lost 6 bases; unmatched junction nucleotides: 12. CDR3 nucleotides: TGTGCCAGCAGCCTCGGGACTAGCAGTCGTTTGGATACGCAGTATTTT. This sequence encodes CASSLGTSSRLDTQYF.